This T cell receptor (beta chain) was sequenced for a study of Ad26.COV2.S vaccination and SARS-CoV-2 variants (dated by TCRdb to the early 2020s). Describing the broader study: Donors in the vaccine arm were drawn from COV1001, a phase I-IIa trial of Ad26.COV2.S in healthy adults that was multicentre, randomized, double-blind and placebo-controlled. Ad26.COV2.S was given intramuscularly at 5x10^10 or 1x10^11 viral particles, as a single shot or as two shots 56 days apart. TCRbeta repertoire sequencing was used to assess the specificity and breadth of SARS-CoV-2-reactive T cell receptors after Ad26.COV2.S vaccination. A total of 32 samples were included in the TCR-sequenced set, comprising around 19 Ad26.COV2.S vaccine recipients, 5 placebo recipients and 8 SARS-CoV-2 convalescent individuals. Participants in the trial were split at random into five groups of five each, receiving low-dose or high-dose Ad26.COV2.S once or twice, or else placebo on both occasions. Blinding of investigators to trial group allocation was maintained during experiments and outcome assessment.

Interpreted using the paper, the treatment or condition label stands for: some 19 received Ad26.COV2.S at low or high dose, single or two shots; about 5 received placebo; per-sample allocation not given. Repertoires of vaccine and placebo recipients were sequenced from samples collected on day 63 after the first injection. Cohort 1b enrolled 20 to 30 adults aged 18-55 years at a single site in Boston, USA, between 29 July and 7 August 2020. Ad26.COV2.S was a replication-incompetent adenovirus type 26 vector that expressed a prefusion-stabilized SARS-CoV-2 spike protein derived from the original Wuhan strain. The paper as a whole reports these results and caveats: According to the authors, total T cell responses may have been underestimated by the TCR breadth and depth analyses. After vaccination, spike-specific CD8+ and CD4+ T cell responses were reported to show substantial breadth. Vaccine and placebo recipients had comparable non-spike TCR breadth, which fits with the vaccine containing only spike. The study was not powered for comparison of responses between vaccine doses or regimens. Higher spike-specific TCR breadth was observed in Ad26.COV2.S recipients than in placebo recipients (P = 0.0014).

Turning to this clone: Its binding antigen is unknown. No quality values exist for individual bases; no much larger clone is one base distant.

The immunoSEQ Assay was the method used to sequence TCRbeta CDR3 regions. After extraction, genomic DNA underwent amplification by bias-controlled multiplex PCR, followed by high-throughput sequencing. Processing in the source paper ran as follows. To quantify the absolute abundance of each unique TCRbeta CDR3 region, sequences were collapsed and filtered. T cell fraction was estimated by normalizing TCRbeta template counts to usable DNA, with usable DNA measured through amplification of reference genes found in all nucleated cells. Repertoire TCRs were annotated as SARS-CoV-2-specific by exact matching of V gene, CDR3 amino acid sequence and J gene to a known reactive TCR set. The reference SARS-CoV-2 TCR set was derived from MIRA and filtered for enrichment in COVID-19-positive ImmuneCODE repertoires, a step that removed public or cross-reactive TCRs. Using the MIRA antigens, annotated TCRs were further analysed by specific ORF or by position within an ORF. Depth was the summed frequency of annotated unique rearrangements, while breadth was defined as annotated unique rearrangements over total unique productive rearrangements. Two-sided Wilcoxon rank-sum tests were used to compare TCR breadth between groups. TCRdb mirrors the immuneACCESS table, restricted to in-frame sequences. Some clones are absent from its copies; in checked studies, under half trace to an unresolved V gene, and the reason for the others is unknown. V, J and clone size derive from that table, while D and trimming were established from the DNA sequence. This sample comprises about 330,000 clones, about 90% of them detected only once. The top ten hold around 5.5% of the sample.

Between the V and J ends, shortened by 8 bases and 4 bases respectively, the junction contains 16 bases. From the cysteine up to the phenylalanine, the CDR3 has a length of 14 residues. The retained sequence is limited to the CDR3, 42 bases, with the frame set at the first base. CDR1 and CDR2 (SGHTA, FQGTGA) derive from the germline V gene. Source: peripheral blood, taken in a trial of Ad26.COV2.S vaccine versus placebo. Rearrangement joined TRBV7-3 to TRBJ2-3; TRBD2 is a possible D gene, resting on 6 matching bases. The TCR sequence derives from a person between 18 and 59 years old who received the Ad26.COV2.S COVID-19 vaccine or a placebo. For the CDR3, the sequence is CASRGDGFADTQYF. Read as DNA, the sequence is TGTGCCAGCCGCGGGGATGGGTTCGCAGATACGCAGTATTTT. This CDR3, with the reference TRBV7-3 and TRBJ2-3 proteins standing in past its ends, gives the full variable domain GAGVSQTPSNKVTEKGKYVELRCDPISGHTALYWYRQSLGQGPEFLIYFQGTGAADDSGLPNDRFFAVRPEGSVSTLKIQRTERGDSAVYLCASRGDGFADTQYFGPGTRLTVL.